This entry concerns a single T cell receptor beta chain. Germline CDR1 and CDR2: SGHDT and YYEEEE. V was pared by 4 bases and J by 0 bases, with 5 bases of the junction left unmatched. CDR3 size: 15 residues. This sample stems from a study of T cell changes during pregnancy in multiple sclerosis. The protocol was immunoSEQ multiplex PCR, while the TCRdb copy is restricted to in-frame clones and leaves out a portion. The table has about 36,000 clones, around 89% seen once. The V and J genes are TRBV5-6 and TRBJ2-3, with TRBD1 identical over 7 bases. The TCR comes from a female donor with multiple sclerosis, enrolled in a pregnancy study. Material: CD4+ T cells from peripheral blood mononuclear cells, obtained in the first trimester of pregnancy. In DNA, the CDR3 is TGTGCCAGCAGCGATACAGGGGTTAGCACAGATACGCAGTATTTT. Residues: CASSDTGVSTDTQYF.